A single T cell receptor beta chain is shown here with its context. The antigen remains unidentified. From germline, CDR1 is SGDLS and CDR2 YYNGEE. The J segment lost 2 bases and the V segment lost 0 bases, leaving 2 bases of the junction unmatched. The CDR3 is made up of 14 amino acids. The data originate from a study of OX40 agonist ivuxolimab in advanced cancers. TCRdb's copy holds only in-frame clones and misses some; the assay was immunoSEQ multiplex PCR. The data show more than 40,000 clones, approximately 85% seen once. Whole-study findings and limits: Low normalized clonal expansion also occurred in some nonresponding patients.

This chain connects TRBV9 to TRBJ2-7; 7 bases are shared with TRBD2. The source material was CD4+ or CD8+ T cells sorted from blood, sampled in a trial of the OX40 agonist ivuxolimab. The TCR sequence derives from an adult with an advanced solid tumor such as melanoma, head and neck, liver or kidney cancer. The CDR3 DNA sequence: TGTGCCAGCAGCGTAGGCGGGAGTACCTACGAGCAGTACTTC. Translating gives CASSVGGSTYEQYF.